This T cell receptor (beta chain) is from a study of T cell responses to AZD1222 COVID-19 vaccine. Overall study results and limits: Spike-specific TCR depth and breadth grew after two AZD1222 doses. Repertoires were obtained only post-peak T cell response. Only six people who got AZD1222 tested seropositive at baseline.

Sequenced by immunoSEQ multiplex PCR; TCRdb stores in-frame clones only, minus some. This table holds about 110,000 clones, 88% found once. As to this clone: The antigen remains undetermined.

The length of the CDR3 is 14 residues. Germline assignment: CDR1 LNHDA and CDR2 SQIVND (reference sequence). J was trimmed by 6 bases and V by 5 bases; bases with no gene match: 6. This receptor was taken from an adult in good health. This sequence joins TRBV19 and TRBJ2-5; 10 bases fit TRBD1. This specimen was peripheral blood, taken on day 0 of AZD1222 vaccination. CDR3 DNA: TGTGCCAGTAGTTCGGGACAGGGGTGGAAGACCCAGTACTTC. It yields the protein CASSSGQGWKTQYF.